These 25 T cell receptor beta chains share one sample of origin, sequenced in a study of CD8 T cells in Susac syndrome. Random hexamers served to reverse transcribe roughly 0.45 to 1 ug RNA. TCRdb passed the immunoSEQ multiplex PCR reads through MiXCR, listing each CDR3 protein once. The sample has about 210,000 distinct CDR3 sequences, around 95% seen once; the top ten hold 0.075% to 0.095%. Sequencing was performed on CD4+ T cells from PBMCs. These receptors were obtained from a human donor with multiple sclerosis.

V is TRBV5-1 and J is TRBJ1-1, with D hard to call. CDR1 is SGHRS, CDR2 YFSETQ, per germline. With 4 bases removed from V and 2 bases from J, the gap between germline ends came to 12 bases. The CDR3 spans 14 residues. CDR3 amino acids: CASSTDISNTEAFF. CDR3 coding DNA: TGCGCCAGCAGCACAGACATTTCCAACACTGAAGCTTTCTTT.

The rearrangement joins TRBV20-1 to TRBJ1-2; 7 bases map to TRBD1. CDR1 is DFQATT, CDR2 SNEGSKA, per germline (reference sequence). The CDR3 has 14 amino acids. CDR3 residues: CSAPPRQGSYGYTF. The CDR3 nucleotides are TGCAGCGCACCCCCACGACAGGGCAGCTATGGCTACACCTTC.

This clonotype was counted a few times. The V gene is TRBV29-1, the J gene TRBJ2-7; D not certain. The length of the CDR3 is 12 residues. Germline V gene data show CDR1 as SQVTM and CDR2 as ANQGSEA. The CDR3 loop is CSAGTGTYEQYF. DNA for the CDR3: TGCAGTGCTGGAACGGGCACCTACGAGCAGTACTTC.

The chain has TRBV9 and TRBJ2-2; TRBD2 is a possible D gene (5 bases). Trimming removed 8 bases from V and 4 bases from J, with 18 bases in between. CDR1 SGDLS and CDR2 YYNGEE come from the germline V gene. The CDR3 contains 15 residues. CDR3 sequence reads: CASKETTGITGELFF. As DNA, the CDR3 is TGTGCCAGTAAAGAAACCACGGGGATCACCGGGGAGCTGTTTTTT. Full variable domain (rest looked up from reference TRBV9 and TRBJ2-2): DSGVTQTPKHLITATGQRVTLRCSPRSGDLSVYWYQQSLDQGLQFLIQYYNGEERAKGNILERFSAQQFPDLHSELNLSSLELGDSALYFCASKETTGITGELFFGEGSRLTVL.

V and J are TRBV6-1 and TRBJ2-6; D is unclear. V lost 6 bases to trimming and J lost 0 bases, with 12 bases between them. Germline CDR1 and CDR2: MNHNS and SASEGT. This CDR3 comprises 16 residues. CDR3 bases: TGTGCCAGCAGATCGCCTCAGAGCTCTGGGGCCAACGTCCTGACTTTC. Its protein is CASRSPQSSGANVLTF.

V is TRBV21-1 and J is TRBJ2-5; the table's D call of TRBD1 was not tested on the DNA. TRBV21-1 is designated a pseudogene. The CDR3 length is 15 residues. The CDR3 DNA reads as TGTGCCAGCAGCACCGGGACAGGGAATCGGGAGACCCAGTACTTC. Translated, it gives CASSTGTGNRETQYF.

The chain is built from TRBV4-1 and TRBJ2-1; a weak D match, TRBD2 (5 bases). The germline gives CDR1 MGHRA, CDR2 YSYEKL. Trimming pared 3 bases from V and 7 bases from J, leaving 22 bases between. The CDR3 runs 17 residues. The CDR3 sequence is CASSQPVGSGVGNEQFF. CDR3 sequence (DNA): TGCGCCAGCAGCCAGCCCGTAGGGAGCGGAGTTGGAAATGAGCAGTTCTTC.

The chain recombines TRBV29-1 with TRBJ2-1, with 9 bases fitting TRBD1. Losses at the gene ends were 6 bases for V and 9 bases for J; bases not matched to a gene: 6. Looked up from germline, CDR1 is SQVTM and CDR2 is ANQGSEA. There are 12 residues in the CDR3. The CDR3 DNA reads TGCAGCGTGAACAGGGGGCAAGGTGAGCAGTTCTTC. As protein: CSVNRGQGEQFF.

The chain is built from TRBV20-1 and TRBJ2-5; 12 nucleotides line up with TRBD2. The CDR3 has 14 amino acids. V lost 3 bases, J lost 5 bases, and 4 bases stayed unmatched. Germline CDR1 reads DFQATT; CDR2 reads SNEGSKA (reference sequence). CDR3 DNA: TGCAGTGCTAGCGGACTAGCGGGGTGGGAGACCCAGTACTTC. It translates to CSASGLAGWETQYF.

The CDR3 region is CSARDLGVAGVGTQYF. In DNA form, the CDR3 reads TGCAGTGCTAGAGATCTTGGAGTAGCGGGCGTAGGTACGCAGTATTTT. V and J are TRBV20-1 and TRBJ2-3; TRBD2 aligns across 7 bases. This CDR3 comprises 16 residues. Per the germline V gene, CDR1 is DFQATT and CDR2 is SNEGSKA (reference sequence). V shed 0 bases, J shed 8 bases, and the junction held 14 bases outside the gene matches.

The chain has TRBV29-1 and TRBJ1-5, with 8 bases fitting TRBD1. The ends lost 5 bases at V and 5 bases at J; junction bases unmatched: 5. CDR3 size: 13 residues. CDR1 SQVTM and CDR2 ANQGSEA come from the germline V gene. CDR3 amino acids: CSVTDRGDQPQHF. The CDR3 DNA follows: TGCAGCGTTACCGACAGGGGAGATCAGCCCCAGCATTTT. The variable domain in full, completed from reference TRBV29-1 and TRBJ1-5, reads SAVISQKPSRDICQRGTSLTIQCQVDSQVTMMFWYRQQPGQSLTLIATANQGSEATYESGFVIDKFPISRPNLTFSTLTVSNMSPEDSSIYLCSVTDRGDQPQHFGDGTRLSIL.

The V and J genes are TRBV20-1 and TRBJ2-7; D call uncertain. There are 11 residues in the CDR3. V lost 3 bases to trimming and J lost 6 bases, with 9 bases between them. CDR1 is DFQATT, CDR2 SNEGSKA, per germline (reference sequence). In DNA, the CDR3 is TGCAGTGCTAGTCCCATTCCCGAGCAGTACTTC. Encoded protein: CSASPIPEQYF.

The rearrangement uses TRBV6-4 and TRBJ2-3, with 7 bases lining up with TRBD1. Germline V gene sequence: CDR1 MRHNA, CDR2 SNTAGT. V lost 6 bases and J lost 0; bases outside the gene matches: 6. The CDR3 spans 15 residues. CDR3 sequence: CASRTTGSSTDTQYF. Written as DNA, the CDR3 is TGTGCCAGCAGGACGACAGGGTCTAGCACAGATACGCAGTATTTT.

This chain connects TRBV2 to TRBJ2-7; 7 nucleotides match TRBD2. There are 15 residues in the CDR3. After removal of 8 bases from V and 1 base from J, the junction contained 11 bases not matched to a gene. The V gene's germline CDR1 is SNHLY and CDR2 FYNNEI. The CDR3 DNA is TGTGCCAGCGGTGGCTCGGGGGGAAATTCCTACGAGCAGTACTTC. This sequence encodes CASGGSGGNSYEQYF. The full variable domain, completed using reference TRBV2 and TRBJ2-7, is EPEVTQTPSHQVTQMGQEVILRCVPISNHLYFYWYRQILGQKVEFLVSFYNNEISEKSEIFDDQFSVERPDGSNFTLKIRSTKLEDSAMYFCASGGSGGNSYEQYFGPGTRLTVT.

This chain links TRBV29-1 with TRBJ2-3; D may match TRBD1 or TRBD2 (5 bases each). CDR3 length: 12 amino acids. The V and J ends lost 7 bases and 5 bases respectively, with 13 bases between them. In germline, CDR1 is SQVTM, CDR2 ANQGSEA. CDR3 nucleotide sequence: TGCAGCGCCATGGGACGGGGAGATACGCAGTATTTT. It yields the protein CSAMGRGDTQYF.

The chain combines TRBV30 with TRBJ1-2; D possibly corresponds to TRBD1 (5 bases). Trimming took 8 bases from V and 4 from J, leaving 11 bases between them. Germline loops: CDR1 GTSNPN, CDR2 SVGIG (reference sequence). This CDR3 region has 11 residues. CDR3 loop: CAQDTSYGYTF. Written as DNA, the CDR3 is TGTGCCCAGGACACATCCTATGGCTACACCTTC.

This clonotype has only one observation. The rearrangement links TRBV5-1 to TRBJ2-5; D not certain. The V end lost 5 bases, the J end lost 0 bases, and 8 bases lay between the germline ends. This CDR3 region has 13 residues. Germline CDR1 SGHRS, CDR2 YFSETQ. DNA of the CDR3: TGCGCCAGCAGAAGTGGCAACCAAGAGACCCAGTACTTC. It codes for CASRSGNQETQYF.

The rearrangement links TRBV20-1 to TRBJ2-7, with D uncertain. V was trimmed by 0 bases and J by 7 bases, leaving 7 bases between them. This CDR3 comprises 11 residues. Germline V CDR1 and CDR2: DFQATT, SNEGSKA (reference sequence). CDR3 residues: CSAREVGEQYF. The CDR3 DNA sequence: TGCAGTGCTAGAGAAGTCGGAGAGCAGTACTTC.

The CDR3 here is CAWMWGMMNTEAFF. In nucleotides, the CDR3 is TGTGCCTGGATGTGGGGTATGATGAACACTGAAGCTTTCTTT. The chain couples TRBV30 to TRBJ1-1; no firm D call. Trimming pared 4 bases from V and 0 bases from J, leaving 12 bases between. The CDR3 consists of 14 residues. Germline V gives CDR1 GTSNPN, CDR2 SVGIG (reference sequence).

The chain uses TRBV4-1 and TRBJ1-2; D is possibly TRBD1 (6 bases). The CDR3 is 15 amino acids. With 0 bases removed from V and 4 bases from J, the gap between germline ends came to 12 bases. Germline V gene sequence: CDR1 MGHRA, CDR2 YSYEKL. In DNA form, the CDR3 reads TGCGCCAGCAGCCAAGAGCGGGGGCTTTTCTATGGCTACACCTTC. Its translation is CASSQERGLFYGYTF.

V usage is TRBV29-1 and J usage is TRBJ2-7; D is possibly TRBD1 (6 bases). Germline CDR1 reads SQVTM; CDR2 reads ANQGSEA. The CDR3 loop spans 11 amino acids. V was pared by 2 bases and J by 7 bases, with 9 bases between. CDR3 protein: CSVETGQEQYF. The CDR3 coding sequence is TGCAGCGTTGAAACAGGGCAAGAGCAGTACTTC.

The rearrangement links TRBV9 to TRBJ2-3, with unresolved D. V was shortened by 9 bases and J by 6 bases, with 17 bases between the two germline ends. CDR1 and CDR2 from the germline V gene are SGDLS and YYNGEE. The CDR3 contains 13 residues. In DNA form, the CDR3 reads TGTGCCACCCAGCGCCTTCGTGGGGATACGCAGTATTTT. Encoded protein: CATQRLRGDTQYF.

CDR3 sequence: CASSVRLAGSGELFF. For the CDR3, the DNA is TGTGCCAGCAGCGTACGACTAGCGGGATCCGGGGAGCTGTTTTTT. This chain connects TRBV9 to TRBJ2-2; the match to TRBD2 covers 11 bases. Trimming took 1 base from V and 6 from J; bases not matched to a gene: 2. Per the germline V gene, CDR1 is SGDLS and CDR2 is YYNGEE. The CDR3 sequence is 15 residues long.

The V call is TRBV6-5, the J call TRBJ2-6; no clear D. V shed 1 base and J shed 0 bases, with 10 bases lying between them. Germline values: CDR1 MNHEY, CDR2 SVGAGI. This CDR3 is 17 amino acids long. The CDR3 is CASSYLLGNSGANVLTF. In DNA form, the CDR3 reads TGTGCCAGCAGTTACTTGTTGGGGAACTCTGGGGCCAACGTCCTGACTTTC.

V is TRBV7-9 and J is TRBJ2-7, with TRBD2 matching over 13 bases. CDR1 and CDR2 (germline): SEHNR, FQNEAQ (reference sequence). The V gene end was trimmed by 6 bases and the J gene end by 5 bases; junction bases not matched to a gene: 4. The CDR3 has 14 residues. In DNA, the CDR3 is TGTGCCAGCAGTAGGACTAGCGGGAGAAACGAGCAGTACTTC. This codes for CASSRTSGRNEQYF.